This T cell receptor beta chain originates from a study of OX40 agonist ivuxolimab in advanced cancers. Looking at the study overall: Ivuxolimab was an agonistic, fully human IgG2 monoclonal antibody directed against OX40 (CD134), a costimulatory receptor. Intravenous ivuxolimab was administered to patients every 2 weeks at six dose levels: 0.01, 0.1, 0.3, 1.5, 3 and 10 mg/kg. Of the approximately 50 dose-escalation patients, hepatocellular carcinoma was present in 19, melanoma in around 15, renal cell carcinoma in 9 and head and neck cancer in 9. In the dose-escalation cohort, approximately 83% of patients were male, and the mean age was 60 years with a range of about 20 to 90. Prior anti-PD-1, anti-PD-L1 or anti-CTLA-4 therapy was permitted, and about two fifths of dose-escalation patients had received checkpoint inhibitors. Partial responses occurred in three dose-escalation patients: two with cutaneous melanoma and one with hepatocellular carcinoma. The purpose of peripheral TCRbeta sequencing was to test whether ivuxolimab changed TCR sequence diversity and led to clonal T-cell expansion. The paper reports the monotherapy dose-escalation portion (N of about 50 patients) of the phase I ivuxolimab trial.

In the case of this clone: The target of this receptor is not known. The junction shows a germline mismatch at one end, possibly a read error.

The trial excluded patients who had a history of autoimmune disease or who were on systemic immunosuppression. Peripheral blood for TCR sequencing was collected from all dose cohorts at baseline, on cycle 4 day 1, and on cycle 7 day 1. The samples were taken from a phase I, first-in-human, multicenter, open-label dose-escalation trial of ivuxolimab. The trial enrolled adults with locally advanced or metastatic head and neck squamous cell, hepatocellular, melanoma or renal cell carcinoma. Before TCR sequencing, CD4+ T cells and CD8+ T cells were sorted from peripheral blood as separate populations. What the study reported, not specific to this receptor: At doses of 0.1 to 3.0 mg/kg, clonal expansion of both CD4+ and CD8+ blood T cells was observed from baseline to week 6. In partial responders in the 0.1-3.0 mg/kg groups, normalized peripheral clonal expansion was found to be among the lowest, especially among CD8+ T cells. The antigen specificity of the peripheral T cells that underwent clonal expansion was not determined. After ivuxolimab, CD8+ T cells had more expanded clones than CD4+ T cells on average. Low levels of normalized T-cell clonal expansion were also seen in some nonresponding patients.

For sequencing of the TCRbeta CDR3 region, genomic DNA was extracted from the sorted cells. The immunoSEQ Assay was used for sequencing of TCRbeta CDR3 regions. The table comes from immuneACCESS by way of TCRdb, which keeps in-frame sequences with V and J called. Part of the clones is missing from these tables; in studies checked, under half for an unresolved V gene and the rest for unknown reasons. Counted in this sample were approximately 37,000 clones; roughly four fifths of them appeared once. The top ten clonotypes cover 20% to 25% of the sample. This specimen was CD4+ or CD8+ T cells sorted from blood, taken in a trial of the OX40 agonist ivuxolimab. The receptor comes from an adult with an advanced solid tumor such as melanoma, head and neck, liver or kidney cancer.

The DNA reads as follows: TGTGCTAGCAGCTTAGGGACTAGCGGGGCAGATGAGCAGTTCTTC. This gives the protein CASSLGTSGADEQFF. Recombination linked TRBV7-7 to TRBJ2-1; the central 13 bases match TRBD2. In the germline V gene (reference sequence), CDR1 corresponds to SSHAT and CDR2 to FNYEAQ. The CDR3 runs 15 amino acids, cysteine and phenylalanine included. The read is trimmed to its CDR3 DNA, 45 bases read in frame from base 1.